This TCR beta chain appears in the sequencing data of a study of T cell repertoires in cytomegalovirus infection. Across the study: Indicated by public TCR beta signatures were CMV infection and matching HLA type.

Study-level findings and limits: The study found HLA-C-restricted CMV-specific TCR beta clonotypes dominating the ex vivo response.

CDR3 length: 14 amino acids. Trimming removed 6 bases from V and 1 base from J, with 10 bases in between. TCRdb redid the calling of the reads with MiXCR, one entry per CDR3 protein. The repertoire includes about half a million distinct CDR3 sequences, 30% to 40% of them detected once, and 15% to 20% sits in the top ten. This clonotype was counted between two and nine times. Its antigen is still unknown. The sequencing here drew on cultured PBMCs, taken from culture after CMV antigen stimulation. J is TRBJ1-3 and V is TRBV12-3 or TRBV12-4, with unresolved D. The origin of this receptor is a human donor in good health (CMV status not recorded). Some clones in this sample may be carry-over from other donors' samples. CDR3 region: CASRPQISGNTIYF. CDR3 DNA sequence: TGTGCCAGCAGGCCGCAAATATCTGGAAACACCATATATTTT.